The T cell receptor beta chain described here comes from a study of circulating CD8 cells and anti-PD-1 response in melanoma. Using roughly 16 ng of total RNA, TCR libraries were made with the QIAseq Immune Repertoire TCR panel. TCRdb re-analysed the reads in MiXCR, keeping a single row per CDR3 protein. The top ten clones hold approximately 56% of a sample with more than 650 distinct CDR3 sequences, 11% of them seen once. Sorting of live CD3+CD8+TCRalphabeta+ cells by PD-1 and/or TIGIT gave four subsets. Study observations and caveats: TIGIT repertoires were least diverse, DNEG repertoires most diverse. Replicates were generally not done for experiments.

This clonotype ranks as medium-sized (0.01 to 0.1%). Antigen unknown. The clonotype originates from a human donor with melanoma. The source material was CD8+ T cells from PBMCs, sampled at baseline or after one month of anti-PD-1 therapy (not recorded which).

Written as DNA, the CDR3 is TGTGCCAGCAGCTTAGGGACAGGGGCTGGGGAGACCCAGTACTTC. Amino acid sequence: CASSLGTGAGETQYF. This chain links TRBV11-2 with TRBJ2-5; 9 nucleotides match TRBD1. This CDR3 region has 15 residues. Trimming took 1 base from V and 5 from J; bases not matched to a gene: 5. Germline-derived CDR1 and CDR2 are SGHAT and FQNNGV. Drawing the rest from reference TRBV11-2 and TRBJ2-5, the complete variable domain is EAGVAQSPRYKIIEKRQSVAFWCNPISGHATLYWYQQILGQGPKLLIQFQNNGVVDDSQLPKDRFSAERLKGVDSTLKIQPAKLEDSAVYLCASSLGTGAGETQYFGPGTRLLVL.